A selection of T cell receptor beta chains follows, all from one sample in a study of spatial heterogeneity in lung cancer. TCRdb re-called the 5' RACE reads with MiXCR, one entry per CDR3 protein. The top ten hold about 25% of the sample, which has 450 to 500 distinct CDR3 sequences, more than 15% seen once. The sequences come from lung tumor tissue, collected at surgery. All receptors come from a female donor with early-stage non-small cell lung cancer. CDR3s include the opening cysteine and the closing phenylalanine or tryptophan. Fields, in order: J gene, V gene, D gene, clone size, CDR3 DNA, CDR3 protein. The D gene is left open where the match is weak. Size is stated for part of the rows, as once, few or many counts, or as a class when the clone is expanded.

J: TRBJ2-4; V: TRBV7-2; D: NA; size: large; DNA: TGTGCCAGCAGCTTGAGGGGGACTGGGAACATTCAGTACTTC; CDR3: CASSLRGTGNIQYF
J: TRBJ2-3; V: TRBV3-1; D: TRBD1; size: large; DNA: TGTGCCAGCAGCCACCCAACAGGGGGGAATACGCAGTATTTT; CDR3: CASSHPTGGNTQYF
J: TRBJ2-1; V: TRBV7-6; D: NA; size: NA; DNA: TGTGCCAGCAGCATCTCGACAGGACACAATGAGCAGTTCTTC; CDR3: CASSISTGHNEQFF
J: TRBJ2-2; V: TRBV6-4; D: NA; size: medium-sized; DNA: TGTGCCAGCAGACCGGGACAAGGCACCGGGGAGCTGTTTTTT; CDR3: CASRPGQGTGELFF
J: TRBJ2-1; V: TRBV27; D: NA; size: few; DNA: TGTGCCAGCAGTTGGACGTCCGCCGTTGAGCAGTTCTTC; CDR3: CASSWTSAVEQFF
J: TRBJ2-3; V: TRBV2; D: NA; size: large; DNA: TGTGCCAGCAGTGTACAGCGTGGGGTCAGGGGTGCAGATACGCAGTATTTT; CDR3: CASSVQRGVRGADTQYF
J: TRBJ2-7; V: TRBV7-9; D: NA; size: NA; DNA: TGTGCCAGCAGCCCGCCCCGGACAGCTACCTACGAGCAGTACTTC; CDR3: CASSPPRTATYEQYF
J: TRBJ2-7; V: TRBV6-5; D: TRBD1; size: large; DNA: TGTGCCAGCAGTCCTGGGACAGGCCTCTCCTACGAGCAGTACTTC; CDR3: CASSPGTGLSYEQYF
J: TRBJ2-2; V: TRBV7-9; D: TRBD2; size: large; DNA: TGTGCCAGCAGCTTATCCCTAGGAGCGGGGGCAGTCGGGGAGCTGTTTTTT; CDR3: CASSLSLGAGAVGELFF
J: TRBJ2-2; V: TRBV5-1; D: NA; size: NA; DNA: TGCGCCAGTCGGAGGGCTACGAACACCGGGGAGCTGTTTTTT; CDR3: CASRRATNTGELFF
J: TRBJ2-1; V: TRBV2; D: NA; size: large; DNA: TGTGCCAGGGGGGATCCTCGCTCCTACAATGAGCAGTTCTTC; CDR3: CARGDPRSYNEQFF
J: TRBJ1-5; V: TRBV6-2/TRBV6-3; D: NA; size: NA; DNA: TGTGCCAGCAGTAAACGGGGAGACAATCAGCCCCAGCATTTT; CDR3: CASSKRGDNQPQHF
J: TRBJ1-4; V: TRBV7-9; D: NA; size: large; DNA: TGTGCCAGCAGTAGGACAACAACTAATGAAAAACTGTTTTTT; CDR3: CASSRTTTNEKLFF
J: TRBJ1-4; V: TRBV12-3/TRBV12-4; D: NA; size: large; DNA: TGTGCCAGCAGTTTATGGGGGGCGTCAACTAATGAAAAACTGTTTTTT; CDR3: CASSLWGASTNEKLFF
J: TRBJ1-5; V: TRBV7-2; D: NA; size: few; DNA: TGTGCCAGCAGCACCGACCTTAATCAGCCCCAGCATTTT; CDR3: CASSTDLNQPQHF
J: TRBJ1-4; V: TRBV11-2; D: NA; size: large; DNA: TGTGCCAGCAGCCTGGGGCATGGGAATGAAAAACTGTTTTTT; CDR3: CASSLGHGNEKLFF
J: TRBJ2-3; V: TRBV27; D: NA; size: large; DNA: TGTGCCAGCAGTTTATCGAACGGGGGCGGCACAGATACGCAGTATTTT; CDR3: CASSLSNGGGTDTQYF
J: TRBJ2-5; V: TRBV20-1; D: TRBD2; size: NA; DNA: TGCAGTGCTTTGGGATCACTAGCGGGGGGGCTGGAGACCCAGTACTTC; CDR3: CSALGSLAGGLETQYF
J: TRBJ1-4; V: TRBV6-5; D: TRBD1; size: large; DNA: TGTGCCAGCAGTTATGGACAGGGGGCTCTTGAAAAACTGTTTTTT; CDR3: CASSYGQGALEKLFF
J: TRBJ2-2; V: TRBV11-2; D: NA; size: NA; DNA: TGTGCCAGCAGCTTAGTAGGGCCGAGCGGGGAGCTGTTTTTT; CDR3: CASSLVGPSGELFF
J: TRBJ2-6; V: TRBV12-3/TRBV12-4; D: NA; size: once; DNA: TGTGCCAGCAACCTTCTCGGGAGATTCCACGTCCTGACTTTC; CDR3: CASNLLGRFHVLTF
J: TRBJ2-7; V: TRBV28; D: NA; size: large; DNA: TGTGCCAGCAGACAACAGGAGTACGAGCAGTACTTC; CDR3: CASRQQEYEQYF
J: TRBJ2-2; V: TRBV19; D: TRBD1; size: few; DNA: TGTGCCAGTAGGGCGGGACAGGGGGCCGGGGAGCTGTTTTTT; CDR3: CASRAGQGAGELFF
J: TRBJ2-4; V: TRBV20-1; D: NA; size: NA; DNA: TGCAGTGCTAGCCCCGGGAGCCTAGCCAAAAACATTCAGTACTTC; CDR3: CSASPGSLAKNIQYF